One and the same sample provided the 32 T cell receptor beta chains below, sequenced in a study of CD4 and CD8 cells across lung adenocarcinoma regions (dated by TCRdb to 2016 to 2019). Libraries were made using PCR. TCRdb shows the sequencer as HiSeq X Ten. Starting from the raw public reads, TCRdb applied fastp trimming at Q25, assembled clones with MiXCR and retained in-frame beta chains. A single entry per CDR3 protein holds the most common genes and DNA from its merged rows. The table for this sample lists 1,900 or so distinct CDR3 sequences; 46% of them were counted only once. The ten biggest clones cover approximately 22% of the sample. Material for sequencing was CD4+ T cells from the center of a lung tumor. In the paper's terms, the cell subset or site label means: tumor center region. The receptor set was obtained from a female donor with lung adenocarcinoma. The CD4 and CD8 labels of this study may be unreliable.

This clonotype occurred a few times. The chain recombines TRBV4-1 with TRBJ2-1; 10 bases map to TRBD2. CDR1 is MGHRA, CDR2 YSYEKL, per germline. The CDR3 runs to 19 residues. Trimming took 0 bases from V and 4 from J; bases not matched to a gene: 12. The CDR3: CASSQDTEVGLADYNEQFF. The DNA for the CDR3 is TGCGCCAGCAGCCAAGATACAGAAGTAGGACTAGCGGATTACAATGAGCAGTTCTTC.

In regard to this clonotype: Here the CDR3 omits its conserved ending phenylalanine or tryptophan, so a read error is the likely source. Because the CDR3's place on the DNA is in doubt, the DNA is left out and the CDR3 is given as listed by TCRdb. The chain combines TRBV27 with TRBJ2-5. Germline CDR1 MNHEY, CDR2 SMNVEV (reference sequence). Both ends counted, the CDR3 spans 11 residues. CDR3 protein: CASILPWTQSC.

This chain connects TRBV6-1 to TRBJ2-3; maybe TRBD2 (6 bases). Germline CDR1 reads MNHNS; CDR2 reads SASEGT. The ends were cut back, 8 bases at V and 12 bases at J, with 24 bases in the middle. The CDR3 is made up of 14 amino acids. DNA of the CDR3: TGTGCCAGCTTGGGGAGGAGATCAAAAAACATTCAGTATTTT. Translating it yields CASLGRRSKNIQYF.

In its sample, this clonotype was seen a few times. V and J are TRBV6-1 and TRBJ2-2; D perhaps matches TRBD1 (7 bases). Trimming cost V 3 bases and J 7 bases, with 12 bases left between them. The V gene's germline CDR1 is MNHNS and CDR2 SASEGT. CDR3 length: 14 amino acids. The CDR3 DNA follows: TGTGCCAGCAGTGAGCAGGGGGAGGTCGGGGAGCTGTTTTTT. As protein: CASSEQGEVGELFF.

This clonotype was detected only once. One junction end does not reproduce the germline sequence, and a read error may be involved. The CDR3 DNA is TGTGCCGGGGGGCTCGGGGGGGGCTACCCAGATACGCAGTATTTC. It yields the protein CAGGLGGGYPDTQYF. This sequence joins TRBV27 and TRBJ2-3; 8 nucleotides align to TRBD2. This CDR3 contains 15 residues. CDR1 is MNHEY and CDR2 is SMNVEV in the germline V gene (reference sequence).

In this sample, this clonotype turned up once. The genes are TRBV6-5 and TRBJ2-2; no clear D gene. CDR1 and CDR2 (germline): MNHEY, SVGAGI. This CDR3 has 17 residues. Trimming stripped 2 bases from V and 1 base from J, with 14 bases between. As DNA, the CDR3 is TGTGCCAGCAGTTACCGGCTGACACCTCTGAACACCGGGGAGCTGTTTTTT. Encoded protein: CASSYRLTPLNTGELFF.

This clonotype is large in the sample. The chain employs TRBV28 and TRBJ2-1, with 9 bases that match TRBD2. The J call may be mistaken, given a closer DNA end match to TRBJ2-5. Germline V gives CDR1 MDHEN, CDR2 SYDVKM. This CDR3 spans 14 amino acids. This chain's CDR3 is CASSLIAGGQAQYF. The CDR3 bases are TGTGCCAGCAGTTTAATTGCGGGAGGGCAGGCCCAGTACTTC.

This chain links TRBV27 with TRBJ2-5; D remains unclear. The DNA end favors TRBJ2-1, so the J call may be wrong. This CDR3 has 11 residues. Germline CDR1 MNHEY, CDR2 SMNVEV (reference sequence). Here the CDR3 DNA reads TGTGCCAGCAGTTTCGGGTATTGGCAGTTCTTC. Amino acid sequence: CASSFGYWQFF.

The chain joins TRBV7-2 to TRBJ2-3; the D gene could be TRBD1 or TRBD2 (6 bases each). TRBJ2-5 explains the end of the DNA better; the J call may be wrong. Germline V gives CDR1 SGHTA, CDR2 FQGNSA. The CDR3 length is 14 residues. The CDR3 DNA is TGTGCGGGCCTGGGGGGCCGGGTCCGAGATACCCAGTACTTC. Amino acid sequence: CAGLGGRVRDTQYF.

Written as DNA, the CDR3 is TGCGCCAGCAGCCAAGAGGTACTAGCGAGGGAGCAGTACTTC. Amino acid sequence: CASSQEVLAREQYF. The rearrangement uses TRBV4-1 and TRBJ2-5; 7 nucleotides line up with TRBD2. V lost 0 bases and J lost 11; bases outside the gene matches: 9. CDR1 MGHRA and CDR2 YSYEKL come from the germline V gene. The CDR3 covers 14 residues.

This rearrangement joins TRBV27 to TRBJ2-1; maybe TRBD1 (5 bases). This CDR3 region has 17 residues. Trimming pared 0 bases from V and 5 bases from J, leaving 17 bases between. Germline CDR1 is MNHEY and CDR2 is SMNVEV (reference sequence). The CDR3 region has the DNA TGTGCCAGCAGTTTATCGGTGGGGCAGGGCCTTAACAATGAGCAGTTCTTC. Translation gives CASSLSVGQGLNNEQFF.

Only a few counts were recorded for this clonotype. This chain uses TRBV9 with TRBJ2-1; a possible D gene is TRBD1 (5 bases). The CDR3 sequence is 14 residues long. Looked up from germline, CDR1 is SGDLS and CDR2 is YYNGEE. V was clipped by 0 bases and J by 8 bases, with 12 bases between them. CDR3 nucleotides: TGTGCCAGCAGCGTAGGTGTGGGGCTCGATGAGCAGTTCTTC. Translation: CASSVGVGLDEQFF.

This clonotype appeared a few times. This chain connects TRBV6-1 to TRBJ2-6; D could derive from TRBD1 or TRBD2 (7 bases each). Germline CDR1 MNHNS, CDR2 SASEGT. This CDR3 comprises 15 residues. Trimming cost V 7 bases and J 0 bases, with 10 bases left between them. The CDR3 is CASTGGDSGANVLTF. CDR3 coding DNA: TGTGCCAGCACAGGGGGGGACTCTGGGGCCAACGTCCTGACTTTC.

Relative to its sample, this clonotype is medium-sized. The J gene is TRBJ1-6, the V gene TRBV6-1, with unresolved D. From germline, CDR1 is MNHNS and CDR2 SASEGT. Trimming took off 4 bases at V and 0 bases at J, with 7 bases between the two ends. This CDR3 spans 15 amino acids. DNA of the CDR3: TGTGCCAGCAGTGGAAGGAGCTCCTATAATTCACCCCTCCACTTT. This encodes CASSGRSSYNSPLHF.

This clonotype was detected a few times. The V and J genes are TRBV6-1 and TRBJ1-6; tentatively, D is TRBD1 (5 bases). Trimming removed 3 bases at V and 9 bases at J, with 12 bases between. The CDR3 loop spans 14 amino acids. The germline V gene encodes CDR1 MNHNS and CDR2 SASEGT. The chain's CDR3 is CASSELAGGSPLHF. The CDR3 bases are TGTGCCAGCAGTGAGTTGGCGGGGGGTTCACCCCTCCACTTT.

Details on this clonotype: The junction departs from the called germline gene at one end, perhaps through a read error. V is TRBV25-1 and J is TRBJ2-5; 10 bases are a match to TRBD2. This CDR3 has 15 amino acids. Germline values: CDR1 MGHDK, CDR2 SYGVNS. CDR3 sequence (DNA): TGTGCCAGCAGTGCATCGACTAGCGGGCAAGAGACCAAGTACTTC. Translated: CASSASTSGQETKYF.

V gene TRBV15 combines with J gene TRBJ1-2; perhaps TRBD1 as D (5 bases). Deletions cut 6 bases from V and 4 bases from J, with 24 bases between. CDR1 is LNHNV and CDR2 is YYDKDF in the germline V gene (reference sequence). The CDR3 loop spans 17 amino acids. The CDR3 loop reads CATSSGSEWGGPYGYTF. The CDR3 DNA sequence: TGTGCCACCAGTTCCGGAAGTGAATGGGGGGGTCCCTATGGCTACACCTTC.

J is TRBJ1-1 and V is TRBV6-4, with D possibly TRBD1 on 6 matching bases. V was pared by 5 bases and J by 3 bases, with 13 bases between. Germline V CDR1 and CDR2: MRHNA, SNTAGT. The CDR3 sequence is 14 residues long. CDR3 nucleotides: TGTGCCAGCAGTCATGGGGAGGGGGACACTGAAGCTTTCTTT. Translating it yields CASSHGEGDTEAFF.

By share, this clonotype counts as large. The chain carries TRBV27 and TRBJ2-1; 9 positions match TRBD1. V was pared by 6 bases and J by 0 bases, with 0 bases of the junction left unmatched. The CDR3 runs to 14 residues. Germline V CDR1 and CDR2: MNHEY, SMNVEV (reference sequence). The CDR3 DNA follows: TGTGCCAGCAGGACAGGGGGCTCCTACAATGAGCAGTTCTTC. Amino acids: CASRTGGSYNEQFF.

This clonotype is large (0.1 to 1%) within its sample. The chain employs TRBV6-1 and TRBJ2-1; 13 bases are a match to TRBD2. The CDR3 covers 15 residues. J gave up 10 bases and V 4 bases, and 7 bases lay outside the gene matches. The germline gives CDR1 MNHNS, CDR2 SASEGT. In DNA form, the CDR3 reads TGTGCCAGCAGTGTAGAACTAGCGGGAGGGGGGGAGCAGTTCTTC. It codes for CASSVELAGGGEQFF.

This chain joins TRBV6-5 and TRBJ2-5; the D is unclear. The DNA end is a closer match to TRBJ2-7, so the J assignment may be wrong. CDR3 length: 15 residues. Germline V CDR1 and CDR2: MNHEY, SVGAGI. CDR3 protein: CASSYSPARDYEQYF. The CDR3 DNA follows: TGTGCCAGCAGTTACTCGCCAGCCCGAGATTACGAGCAGTACTTC.

The chain employs TRBV11-2 and TRBJ2-3; 10 bases match TRBD2. Germline assignment: CDR1 SGHAT and CDR2 FQNNGV. V dropped 3 bases and J dropped 2; count of bases not matched to a gene: 5. The CDR3 has 16 amino acids. The DNA for the CDR3 is TGTGCCAGCAGCTTTAATCTAGCGGGAGTCACAGATACGCAGTATTTT. It translates to CASSFNLAGVTDTQYF. The whole variable domain, remainder taken from reference TRBV11-2 and TRBJ2-3, is EAGVAQSPRYKIIEKRQSVAFWCNPISGHATLYWYQQILGQGPKLLIQFQNNGVVDDSQLPKDRFSAERLKGVDSTLKIQPAKLEDSAVYLCASSFNLAGVTDTQYFGPGTRLTVL.

This chain uses TRBV4-1 with TRBJ2-2; D may be TRBD1 or TRBD2 (5 bases each). Looked up from germline, CDR1 is MGHRA and CDR2 is YSYEKL. Between the trimmed V and J ends, which lost 0 bases and 0 bases, there was a span of 11 bases. The CDR3 is 17 amino acids. This CDR3 reads CASSQDLGESNTGELFF. CDR3 bases: TGCGCCAGCAGCCAAGATTTGGGGGAGTCGAACACCGGGGAGCTGTTTTTT.

This clonotype ranks as medium-sized (0.01 to 0.1%). The chain employs TRBV7-6 and TRBJ2-2; unclear D gene. CDR1 SGHVS and CDR2 FNYEAQ come from the germline V gene. Trimming pared 0 bases from V and 0 bases from J, leaving 8 bases between. The CDR3 loop spans 16 amino acids. The CDR3: CASSLAASSNTGELFF. The CDR3 nucleotides read TGTGCCAGCAGCTTAGCAGCATCATCGAACACCGGGGAGCTGTTTTTT.

The J gene is TRBJ2-5, the V gene TRBV6-1; TRBD2 agrees at 16 bases. Per the germline V gene, CDR1 is MNHNS and CDR2 is SASEGT. This CDR3 has 17 amino acids. The ends lost 7 bases at V and 2 bases at J; junction bases unmatched: 7. The CDR3 here is CASTPGLAGGRQETQYF. The DNA of the CDR3 is TGTGCCAGCACCCCGGGACTAGCGGGAGGGAGGCAAGAGACCCAGTACTTC.

This clonotype was seen only a few times. Being one base from a much bigger clone, this may be a read error. The chain is built from TRBV7-2 and TRBJ2-3; no clear D gene. Near its end, the DNA agrees better with TRBJ1-5, so the J call may be wrong. The CDR3 length is 14 residues. Germline CDR1 SGHTA, CDR2 FQGNSA. CDR3 protein: CASRVGGFGDTQHF. The CDR3 bases are TGTGCCAGCAGGGTCGGCGGGTTTGGAGATACGCAGCATTTT.

The table lists this clonotype with a few counts. This chain links TRBV10-3 with TRBJ2-3, with 12 positions matching TRBD1. The germline gives CDR1 ENHRY, CDR2 SYGVKD. J was trimmed by 4 bases and V by 11 bases; bases with no gene match: 7. CDR3 length: 14 amino acids. The CDR3: CASRGQGAADTQYF. CDR3 bases: TGTGCCTCTAGGGGACAGGGGGCCGCAGATACGCAGTATTTT.

The chain has TRBV6-1 and TRBJ2-1; D is tentatively TRBD1 or TRBD2 (5 bases each). The J call could be wrong; TRBJ2-7 is a better fit for the DNA end. The CDR3 sequence is 14 residues long. Germline V gives CDR1 MNHNS, CDR2 SASEGT. CDR3 nucleotide sequence: TGTGCCAGCAGCGGGGACCAGAGCTCCTACGAGCAGTACTTC. It codes for CASSGDQSSYEQYF.

Within the sample, this clonotype is large (0.1 to 1%). The chain joins TRBV6-1 to TRBJ2-1; 9 positions agree with TRBD2. Germline V gene sequence: CDR1 MNHNS, CDR2 SASEGT. The CDR3 contains 16 residues. J lost 2 bases, V lost 1 base, and 3 bases had no gene match. The CDR3 DNA sequence: TGTGCCAGCAGTGAAGAGATAGCGGGAGCCTACAATGAGCAGTTCTTC. Its protein is CASSEEIAGAYNEQFF.

V is TRBV6-1 and J is TRBJ2-2; 7 bases fit TRBD1. Germline-derived CDR1 and CDR2 are MNHNS and SASEGT. After removal of 6 bases from V and 1 base from J, the junction contained 5 bases not matched to a gene. The CDR3 is made up of 15 amino acids. CDR3 sequence (DNA): TGTGCCAGCAGGCGATGGACAGGGAACACCGGGGAGCTGTTTTTT. Translated: CASRRWTGNTGELFF.

This clonotype turned up a few times. This rearrangement joins TRBV6-1 to TRBJ2-3, with 8 bases aligning to TRBD2. Germline CDR1 is MNHNS and CDR2 is SASEGT. This CDR3 comprises 16 residues. The V gene end was trimmed by 2 bases and the J gene end by 7 bases; junction bases not matched to a gene: 11. CDR3 coding DNA: TGTGCCAGCAGTGAAAGGGCAGCGGGAGCACTGTATACGCAGTATTTT. It is translated as CASSERAAGALYTQYF.

The J gene is TRBJ1-1, the V gene TRBV6-5, with D possibly matching TRBD1 (5 bases). Germline assignment: CDR1 MNHEY and CDR2 SVGAGI. V was pared by 9 bases and J by 5 bases, with 16 bases between. The CDR3 is 13 amino acids. The DNA for the CDR3 is TGTGCCAGTATAGGGGATTGGGAAACTGAAGCTTTCTTT. As protein: CASIGDWETEAFF.